This T cell receptor (beta chain) was retrieved from a study of cytomegalovirus exposure and HLA in healthy donors. Overall study context: A preliminary data release comprised 70 million to 95 million unique TCRs obtained from HLA-typed donors.

This clone appeared a single time. Its antigen is not identified. Study-wide findings and caveats: The authors listed 150 to 200 TCR beta chains as cytomegalovirus-associated.

The study ran its PCR with 60 Vbeta and 13 Jbeta primers. Sequenced by immunoSEQ multiplex PCR; TCRdb stores in-frame clones only, minus some. The sample lists approximately 120,000 clones; more than 80% were seen once. What was sequenced was PBMCs. This TCR derives from a man aged 25 to 40 in good health and CMV-seropositive.

The CDR3 DNA follows: TGTGCCAGCAGCTTGAGGAACAGAGAGACCCAGTACTTC. Encoded protein: CASSLRNRETQYF. This rearrangement joins TRBV5-6 to TRBJ2-5; no clear D. The CDR3 covers 13 residues. V lost 1 base, J lost 4 bases, and 8 bases lay in between. CDR1 is SGHDT, CDR2 YYEEEE, per germline.